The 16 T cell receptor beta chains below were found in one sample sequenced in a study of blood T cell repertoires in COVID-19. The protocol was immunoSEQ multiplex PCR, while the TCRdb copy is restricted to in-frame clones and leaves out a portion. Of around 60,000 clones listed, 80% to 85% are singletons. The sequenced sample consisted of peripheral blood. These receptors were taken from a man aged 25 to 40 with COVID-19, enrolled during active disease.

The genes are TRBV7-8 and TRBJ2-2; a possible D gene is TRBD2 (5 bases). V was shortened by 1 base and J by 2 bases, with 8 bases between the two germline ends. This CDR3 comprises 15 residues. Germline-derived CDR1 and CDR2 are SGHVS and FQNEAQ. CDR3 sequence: CASSLGAANTGELFF. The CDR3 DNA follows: TGTGCCAGCAGCTTAGGAGCGGCAAACACCGGGGAGCTGTTTTTT.

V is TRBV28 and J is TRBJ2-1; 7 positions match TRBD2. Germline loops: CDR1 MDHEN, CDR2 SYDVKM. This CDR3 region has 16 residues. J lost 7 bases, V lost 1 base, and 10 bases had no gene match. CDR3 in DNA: TGTGCCAGCAGTTTATTTGCCAGCGGGGTTACTAATGAGCAGTTCTTC. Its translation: CASSLFASGVTNEQFF. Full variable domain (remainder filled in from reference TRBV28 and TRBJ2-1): DVKVTQSSRYLVKRTGEKVFLECVQDMDHENMFWYRQDPGLGLRLIYFSYDVKMKEKGDIPEGYSVSREKKERFSLILESASTNQTSMYLCASSLFASGVTNEQFFGPGTRLTVL.

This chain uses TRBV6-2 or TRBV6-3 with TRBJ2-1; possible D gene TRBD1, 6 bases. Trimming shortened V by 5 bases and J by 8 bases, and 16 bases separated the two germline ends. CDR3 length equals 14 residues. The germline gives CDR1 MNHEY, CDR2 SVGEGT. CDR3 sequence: CASSDSRGSDEQFF. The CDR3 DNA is TGTGCCAGCAGTGATTCCAGGGGTTCCGATGAGCAGTTCTTC.

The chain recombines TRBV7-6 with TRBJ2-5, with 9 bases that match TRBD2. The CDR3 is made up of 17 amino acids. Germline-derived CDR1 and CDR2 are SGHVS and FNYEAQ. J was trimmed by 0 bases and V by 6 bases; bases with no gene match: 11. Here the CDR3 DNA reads TGTGCCAGCAGAGCCGGGTCGGCGGGGGGGTACCAAGAGACCCAGTACTTC. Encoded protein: CASRAGSAGGYQETQYF.

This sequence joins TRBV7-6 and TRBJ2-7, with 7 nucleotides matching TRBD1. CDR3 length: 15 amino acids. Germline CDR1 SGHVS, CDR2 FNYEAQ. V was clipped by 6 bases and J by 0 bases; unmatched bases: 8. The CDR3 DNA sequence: TGTGCCAGCAGGCTAGACCGGGACAGCTCCTACGAGCAGTACTTC. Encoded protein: CASRLDRDSSYEQYF.

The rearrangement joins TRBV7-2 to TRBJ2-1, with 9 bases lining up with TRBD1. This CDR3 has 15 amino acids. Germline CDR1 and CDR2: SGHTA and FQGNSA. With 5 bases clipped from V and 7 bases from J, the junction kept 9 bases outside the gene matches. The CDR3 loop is CASSPLGTGFNEQFF. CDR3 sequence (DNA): TGTGCCAGCAGCCCACTAGGGACAGGGTTTAATGAGCAGTTCTTC.

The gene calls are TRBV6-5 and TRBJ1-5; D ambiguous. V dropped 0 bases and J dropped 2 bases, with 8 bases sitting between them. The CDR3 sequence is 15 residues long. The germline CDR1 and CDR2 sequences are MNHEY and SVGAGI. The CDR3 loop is CASSYSSVGNQPQHF. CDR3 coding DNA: TGTGCCAGCAGTTACTCGAGTGTAGGCAATCAGCCCCAGCATTTT.

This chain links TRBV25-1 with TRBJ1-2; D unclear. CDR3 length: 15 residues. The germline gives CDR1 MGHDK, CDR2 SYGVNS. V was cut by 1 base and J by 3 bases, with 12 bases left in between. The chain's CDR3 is CASSELSGNDYGYTF. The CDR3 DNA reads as TGTGCCAGCAGTGAATTATCGGGTAATGACTATGGCTACACCTTC.

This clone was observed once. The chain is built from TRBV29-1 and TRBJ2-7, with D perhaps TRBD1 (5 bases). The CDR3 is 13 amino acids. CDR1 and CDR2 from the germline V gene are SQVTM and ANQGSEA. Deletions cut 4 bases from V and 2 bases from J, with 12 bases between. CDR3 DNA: TGCAGCGTTGTTCTCCAGGGTCCCTACGAGCAGTACTTC. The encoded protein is CSVVLQGPYEQYF.

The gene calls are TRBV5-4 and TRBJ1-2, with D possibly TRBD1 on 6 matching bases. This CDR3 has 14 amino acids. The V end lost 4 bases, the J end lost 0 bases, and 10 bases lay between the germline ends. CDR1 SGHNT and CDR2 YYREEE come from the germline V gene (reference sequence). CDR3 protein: CASSLRTANYGYTF. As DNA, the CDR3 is TGTGCCAGCAGCCTCAGGACAGCTAACTATGGCTACACCTTC.

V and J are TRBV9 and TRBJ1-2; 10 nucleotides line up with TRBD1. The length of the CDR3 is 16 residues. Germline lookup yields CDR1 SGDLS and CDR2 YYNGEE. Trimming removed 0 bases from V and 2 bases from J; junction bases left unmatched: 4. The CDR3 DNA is TGTGCCAGCAGCGTAGAGGGACAGGGGCTAAACTATGGCTACACCTTC. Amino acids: CASSVEGQGLNYGYTF.

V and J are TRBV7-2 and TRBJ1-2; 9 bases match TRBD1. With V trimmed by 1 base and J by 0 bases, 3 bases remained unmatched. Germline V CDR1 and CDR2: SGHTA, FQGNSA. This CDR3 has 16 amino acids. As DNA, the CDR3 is TGTGCCAGCAGCTTAGTATGGGACAGGGCTAACTATGGCTACACCTTC. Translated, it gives CASSLVWDRANYGYTF.

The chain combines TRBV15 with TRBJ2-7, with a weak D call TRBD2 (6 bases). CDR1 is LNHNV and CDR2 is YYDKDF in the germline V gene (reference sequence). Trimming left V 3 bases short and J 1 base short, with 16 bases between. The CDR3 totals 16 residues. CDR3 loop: CATSSASRDLSYEQYF. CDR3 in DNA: TGTGCCACCAGCAGTGCGTCCCGGGACTTGTCCTACGAGCAGTACTTC.

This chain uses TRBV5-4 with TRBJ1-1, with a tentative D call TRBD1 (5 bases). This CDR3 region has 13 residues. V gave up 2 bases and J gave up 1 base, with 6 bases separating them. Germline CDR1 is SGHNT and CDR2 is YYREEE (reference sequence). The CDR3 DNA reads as TGTGCCAGCAGCTTTGGGGCGAACACTGAAGCTTTCTTT. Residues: CASSFGANTEAFF.

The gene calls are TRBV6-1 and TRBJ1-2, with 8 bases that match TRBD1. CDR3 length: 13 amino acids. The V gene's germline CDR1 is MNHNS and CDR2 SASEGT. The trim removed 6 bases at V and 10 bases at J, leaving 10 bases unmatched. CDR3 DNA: TGTGCCAGCAGAAACGGACAGGGCCTATACTACACCTTC. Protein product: CASRNGQGLYYTF.

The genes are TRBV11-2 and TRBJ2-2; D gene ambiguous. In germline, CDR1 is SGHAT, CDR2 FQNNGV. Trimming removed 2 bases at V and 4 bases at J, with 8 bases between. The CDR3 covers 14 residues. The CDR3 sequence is CASSLYVGTGELFF. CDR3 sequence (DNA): TGTGCCAGCAGCTTATATGTCGGCACCGGGGAGCTGTTTTTT.